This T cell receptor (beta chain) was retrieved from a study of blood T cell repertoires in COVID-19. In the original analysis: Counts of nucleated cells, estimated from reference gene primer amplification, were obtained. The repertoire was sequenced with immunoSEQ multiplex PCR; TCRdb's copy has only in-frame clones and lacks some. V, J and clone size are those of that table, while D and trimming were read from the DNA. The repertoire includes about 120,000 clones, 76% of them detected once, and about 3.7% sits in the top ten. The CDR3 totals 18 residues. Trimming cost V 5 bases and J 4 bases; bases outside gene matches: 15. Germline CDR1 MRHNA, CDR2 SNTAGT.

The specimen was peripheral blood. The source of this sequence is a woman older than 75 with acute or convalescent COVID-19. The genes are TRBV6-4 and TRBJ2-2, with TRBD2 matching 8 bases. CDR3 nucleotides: TGTGCCAGCAGTTCCGCGACCAGCGGGAGCGGGATCACCGGGGAGCTGTTTTTT. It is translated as CASSSATSGSGITGELFF.